This TCR beta chain was retrieved from a study of blood T cell repertoires in COVID-19. Study as a whole: From the United States, Italy and Spain came samples of acute and convalescent COVID-19.

This CDR3 spans 12 amino acids. CDR1 and CDR2 from the germline V gene are MDHEN and SYDVKM. Trimming took 5 bases from V and 10 from J, leaving 14 bases between them. This table comes from immunoSEQ multiplex PCR, and its TCRdb copy is limited to in-frame clones, with some not included. The top ten clones hold approximately 2% of a sample with fewer than 110,000 clones, roughly 85% of them seen once. There are a few counts of this clone. Material for sequencing was peripheral blood. This chain connects TRBV28 to TRBJ1-1; the D is unclear. The receptor comes from a woman in her 70s with active or convalescent COVID-19. In DNA form, the CDR3 reads TGTGCCAGCAGTCTTTCGCCTAGTGGAGCTTTCTTT. It encodes CASSLSPSGAFF. Based on the CDR3 plus reference TRBV28 and TRBJ1-1, the full variable domain is DVKVTQSSRYLVKRTGEKVFLECVQDMDHENMFWYRQDPGLGLRLIYFSYDVKMKEKGDIPEGYSVSREKKERFSLILESASTNQTSMYLCASSLSPSGAFFGQGTRLTVV.